One and the same sample provided the 16 T cell receptor beta chains below, sequenced in a study of post-analysis software for immune sequencing data. These receptors have no identified antigens. Findings of the study overall: With TRBV5-6, TRBV5-1 and TRBV20-1 included, 5 or 6 TRBV segments were more frequent in patients than in controls.

Each TCR beta cDNA library carried unique molecular identifiers. TCRdb re-derived calls from the PCR reads in MiXCR, one entry per CDR3 protein. The sample includes hundreds of thousands of distinct CDR3 sequences, around 40% of them seen just once. Sample: blood. The source of these receptors is a girl aged 5 to 17 with multiple sclerosis.

This sequence joins TRBV5-1 and TRBJ2-5, with D perhaps TRBD1 or TRBD2 (5 bases each). CDR3 length: 15 amino acids. CDR1 and CDR2 (germline): SGHRS, YFSETQ. V was shortened by 5 bases and J by 1 base, with 15 bases between the two germline ends. The CDR3 region is CASRPPGSGQETQYF. CDR3 DNA: TGCGCCAGCAGACCTCCAGGGAGCGGCCAAGAGACCCAGTACTTC.

This chain connects TRBV4-1 to TRBJ2-7; 7 positions agree with TRBD2. The CDR3 sequence is 17 residues long. V lost 0 bases to trimming and J lost 3 bases; unmatched junction nucleotides: 11. Germline V gene data show CDR1 as MGHRA and CDR2 as YSYEKL. CDR3 in DNA: TGCGCCAGCAGCCAAGAGCCAATTGGGACTACCCGCTACGAGCAGTACTTC. It is translated as CASSQEPIGTTRYEQYF.

There are a few counts of this clonotype. The genes are TRBV12-3 or TRBV12-4 and TRBJ1-2, with 7 nucleotides matching TRBD1. This CDR3 region has 13 residues. V dropped 3 bases and J dropped 4; count of bases not matched to a gene: 2. Here the CDR3 reads CASSFDRVYGYTF. The CDR3 DNA reads TGTGCCAGCAGTTTCGACAGGGTCTATGGCTACACCTTC.

The table lists this clonotype with a few counts. This chain uses TRBV6-4 with TRBJ2-1; 7 bases match TRBD2. The trim removed 6 bases at V and 6 bases at J, leaving 11 bases unmatched. The germline gives CDR1 MRHNA, CDR2 SNTAGT. The CDR3 runs 15 residues. In nucleotides, the CDR3 is TGTGCCAGCAGCAACGGGGCGGGAGTTGGCAATGAGCAGTTCTTC. Its protein is CASSNGAGVGNEQFF.

The chain links TRBV7-9 to TRBJ2-1; the match to TRBD1 covers 10 bases. The CDR3 has 15 amino acids. CDR1 and CDR2 from the germline V gene are SEHNR and FQNEAQ (reference sequence). V shed 8 bases and J 12 bases; nucleotides not matched to a gene: 16. This chain's CDR3 is CASGGRDRGSVGQFF. The CDR3 bases are TGTGCCAGCGGGGGCCGGGACAGGGGAAGTGTCGGGCAGTTCTTC.

The chain combines TRBV6-2 or TRBV6-3 with TRBJ2-1; the D is unclear. The CDR3 spans 14 residues. Germline CDR1 and CDR2: MNHEY and SVGEGT. Trimming shortened V by 7 bases and J by 3 bases, and 13 bases separated the two germline ends. CDR3 sequence reads: CASNSDEGYNEQFF. The CDR3 region has the DNA TGTGCCAGCAACTCAGACGAAGGCTACAATGAGCAGTTCTTC.

The chain couples TRBV20-1 to TRBJ2-5, with TRBD1 as a possible D gene (5 bases). The J call is uncertain, as TRBJ2-7 better fits the DNA end. The CDR3 length is 14 residues. Germline V CDR1 and CDR2: DFQATT, SNEGSKA (reference sequence). The CDR3 protein is CSARDHKGLDEQYF. Here the CDR3 DNA reads TGCAGTGCTAGAGATCACAAGGGGCTAGACGAGCAGTACTTC.

The CDR3 nucleotides are TGTGCCAGCAGTCCCGGTCTGCGGGATGGCTACACCTTC. The encoded protein is CASSPGLRDGYTF. This chain links TRBV14 with TRBJ1-2; unclear D gene. Germline CDR1 and CDR2: SGHDN and FVKESK. The CDR3 runs to 13 residues. V was cut by 6 bases and J by 6 bases, with 14 bases left in between. The full variable domain, rest sourced from reference TRBV14 and TRBJ1-2, is EAGVTQFPSHSVIEKGQTVTLRCDPISGHDNLYWYRRVMGKEIKFLLHFVKESKQDESGMPNNRFLAERTGGTYSTLKVQPAELEDSGVYFCASSPGLRDGYTFGSGTRLTVV.

This rearrangement joins TRBV12-3 or TRBV12-4 to TRBJ2-1, with TRBD1 matching over 8 bases. The CDR3 length is 14 residues. The V segment lost 4 bases and the J segment 12 bases; nucleotides outside the gene matches: 11. The chain's CDR3 is CASSYLQGGKGQFF. CDR3 DNA: TGTGCCAGCAGTTATTTACAGGGGGGAAAGGGGCAGTTCTTC.

The V gene is TRBV7-9, the J gene TRBJ2-7; 8 positions match TRBD1. The germline gives CDR1 SEHNR, CDR2 FQNEAQ (reference sequence). Trimming removed 4 bases from V and 6 bases from J; junction bases left unmatched: 8. The CDR3 consists of 14 residues. CDR3 amino acids: CASSSGQGAVEQYF. Written as DNA, the CDR3 is TGTGCCAGCAGCTCGGGCCAGGGGGCGGTCGAGCAGTACTTC.

The rearrangement uses TRBV28 and TRBJ1-2, with D perhaps TRBD1 (6 bases). The ends were cut back, 5 bases at V and 0 bases at J, with 19 bases in the middle. Germline-derived CDR1 and CDR2 are MDHEN and SYDVKM. The CDR3 runs to 17 residues. DNA of the CDR3: TGTGCCAGCAGTGGGTTCACAGGGCCTTCAGCTAACTATGGCTACACCTTC. Translating gives CASSGFTGPSANYGYTF.

This clonotype was counted a few times. This chain links TRBV28 with TRBJ1-2; D unresolved. V was clipped by 6 bases and J by 8 bases, with 13 bases between them. Germline CDR1 reads MDHEN; CDR2 reads SYDVKM. This CDR3 is 12 amino acids long. The CDR3 DNA follows: TGTGCCAGCAGAAGGACGGAGTCGGGCTACACCTTC. It yields the protein CASRRTESGYTF.

About this clonotype: The junction shows a germline mismatch at one end, possibly a read error. The V gene is TRBV6-6, the J gene TRBJ2-7; D might be TRBD2 (6 bases). CDR3 size: 15 residues. CDR1 is MNHNY and CDR2 is SVGAGI in the germline V gene (reference sequence). CDR3 nucleotide sequence: TGTGCCAGCAGCCCTGGGACTCTGAGCTCCTACGGGCAGTACTTC. It specifies CASSPGTLSSYGQYF.

In this sample, this clonotype turned up a few times. One junction end does not reproduce the germline sequence, and a read error may be involved. This chain uses TRBV29-1 with TRBJ2-1; TRBD2 aligns across 8 bases. Germline V gene data show CDR1 as SQVTM and CDR2 as ANQGSEA. The CDR3 is made up of 14 amino acids. This CDR3 is CGVEGLAGYNEQFF. In nucleotides, the CDR3 is TGCGGCGTTGAAGGCCTAGCGGGCTACAATGAGCAGTTCTTC.

The chain is built from TRBV20-1 and TRBJ2-4; 8 bases are a match to TRBD2. The J call could be wrong; TRBJ2-5 is a better fit for the DNA end. This CDR3 has 17 amino acids. The germline gives CDR1 DFQATT, CDR2 SNEGSKA (reference sequence). The CDR3 nucleotides are TGCAGTGCTAGAGATCCAGGGGAGCGGGAGAGGTGGGAGACCCAGTACTTC. This translates into CSARDPGERERWETQYF.

This clonotype was counted between two and nine times. V and J are TRBV29-1 and TRBJ2-7, with 9 bases matching TRBD1. This CDR3 is 13 amino acids long. The trim removed 6 bases at V and 5 bases at J, leaving 8 bases unmatched. Germline CDR1 SQVTM, CDR2 ANQGSEA. CDR3 loop: CSVAGTGMDEQYF. The CDR3 DNA reads TGCAGCGTCGCCGGGACAGGGATGGACGAGCAGTACTTC.